This T cell receptor beta chain was documented in a study of cytomegalovirus exposure and HLA in healthy donors. Study results and caveats: Published work reported that the classifier diagnosed cytomegalovirus status with high specificity and sensitivity. CMV antigen specificity of a few CMV-associated chains was confirmed in vitro.

The table came from immunoSEQ multiplex PCR; TCRdb's copy has only in-frame clones and leaves some out. Altogether under 80,000 clones are present, approximately 95% being singletons, with the ten largest covering more than 2%. The CDR3 covers 14 residues. Germline assignment: CDR1 SQVTM and CDR2 ANQGSEA. J gave up 3 bases and V 6 bases, and 4 bases lay outside the gene matches. To note about this clone: Its target is unknown.

The sequenced sample consisted of PBMCs. The sequence was collected from a woman under 30 in good health and CMV-seronegative. This sequence joins TRBV29-1 and TRBJ2-2, with 10 bases identical to TRBD1. The DNA for the CDR3 is TGCAGCGTCGAGGGACAGGGGTACACCGGGGAGCTGTTTTTT. Translated: CSVEGQGYTGELFF.